These 30 T cell receptor beta chains were sequenced from one sample in a study of OX40 agonist ivuxolimab in advanced cancers. The method was immunoSEQ multiplex PCR; TCRdb's version includes in-frame clones alone and lacks a portion of them. The sample holds 35,000 to 55,000 clones, more than 70% seen once. Sequencing was performed on CD4+ or CD8+ T cells sorted from blood, taken in a trial of the OX40 agonist ivuxolimab. These receptors were taken from an adult with an advanced solid tumor such as melanoma, head and neck, liver or kidney cancer.

The V call is TRBV7-3, the J call TRBJ2-1, with 11 bases identical to TRBD2. With 3 bases clipped from V and 3 bases from J, the junction kept 1 base outside the gene matches. The germline V gene has CDR1 SGHTA and CDR2 FQGTGA. CDR3 length: 15 residues. The CDR3: CASSLGLADYNEQFF. The CDR3 DNA reads TGTGCCAGCAGCTTGGGACTAGCGGACTACAATGAGCAGTTCTTC.

This clone was detected a few times. The chain joins TRBV19 to TRBJ2-2; a possible D gene is TRBD1 (5 bases). Trimming removed 2 bases from V and 6 bases from J, with 13 bases in between. The CDR3 covers 15 residues. The V gene's germline CDR1 is LNHDA and CDR2 SQIVND (reference sequence). CDR3 nucleotides: TGTGCCAGTAGTATAAATTTACAGGCCCCCGGGGAGCTGTTTTTT. Translation gives CASSINLQAPGELFF.

The chain uses TRBV10-3 and TRBJ2-7; 9 bases are a match to TRBD1. CDR3 length: 16 amino acids. The junction had 15 bases not matched to a gene; V was cut back by 10 bases and J by 2 bases. Germline CDR1 reads ENHRY; CDR2 reads SYGVKD. The CDR3 region has the DNA TGTGCCACTAATAGAGCCGGGACAGGGAGTACCTACGAGCAGTACTTC. This codes for CATNRAGTGSTYEQYF.

The chain uses TRBV15 and TRBJ1-2, with D maybe TRBD1 (5 bases). Germline loops: CDR1 LNHNV, CDR2 YYDKDF (reference sequence). Trimming took 4 bases from V and 4 from J, leaving 16 bases between them. This CDR3 contains 15 residues. The CDR3 nucleotides read TGTGCCACCAGCACCCCCGGAACAGGAGCCTATGGCTACACCTTC. It translates to CATSTPGTGAYGYTF.

This clone has just one count. This chain links TRBV18 with TRBJ1-2; 9 bases are shared with TRBD1. Germline assignment: CDR1 KGHSH and CDR2 LQKENI. The CDR3 contains 14 residues. J gave up 3 bases and V 3 bases, and 2 bases lay outside the gene matches. DNA for the CDR3: TGTGCCAGCTCACCCAGGACAGGGGACTATGGCTACACCTTC. Its translation is CASSPRTGDYGYTF.

Comment on this clone: At one boundary the junction diverges from the germline segment, which might be a read error. The chain employs TRBV5-4 and TRBJ2-7, with 9 bases that match TRBD2. Germline lookup yields CDR1 SGHNT and CDR2 YYREEE (reference sequence). This CDR3 has 15 residues. The DNA of the CDR3 is TGTGCCAGCAGCTTACGGCTAGCGGGATCCCACGAGCAGTGCTTC. It encodes CASSLRLAGSHEQCF.

V is TRBV2 and J is TRBJ2-3, with D tentatively TRBD1 (6 bases). This CDR3 is built from 14 residues. Per germline, CDR1 SNHLY and CDR2 FYNNEI. Trimming stripped 7 bases from V and 1 base from J, with 12 bases between. The CDR3, as DNA: TGTGCCAGCACTCTAGGGGGAGGCACAGATACGCAGTATTTT. As protein: CASTLGGGTDTQYF.

This clone appeared a single time. The chain employs TRBV19 and TRBJ2-7; D ambiguous. The CDR3 has 12 residues. The germline V and J ends were trimmed by 9 bases and 4 bases, with 13 bases remaining between them. CDR1 and CDR2 from the germline V gene are LNHDA and SQIVND (reference sequence). In DNA, the CDR3 is TGTGCCAGCAGCTTGTCCTCGTACGAGCAGTACTTC. It encodes CASSLSSYEQYF.

This chain connects TRBV2 to TRBJ2-4; 8 bases fit TRBD2. The length of the CDR3 is 15 residues. V gave up 7 bases and J gave up 2 bases; unmatched junction bases: 7. Germline V lookup: CDR1 SNHLY, CDR2 FYNNEI. This CDR3 is CASTRGGVTKNIQYF. In DNA form, the CDR3 reads TGTGCCAGCACCCGGGGGGGGGTAACCAAAAACATTCAGTACTTC.

This CDR3 is CATGGRASSTDTQYF. CDR3 DNA: TGTGCCACCGGGGGACGGGCTAGCAGCACAGATACGCAGTATTTT. The J gene is TRBJ2-3, the V gene TRBV15; D is tentatively TRBD1 or TRBD2 (5 bases each). The CDR3 runs 15 residues. V was pared by 8 bases and J by 0 bases, with 15 bases between. Germline V gene lookup returns CDR1 LNHNV and CDR2 YYDKDF (reference sequence).

The V call is TRBV7-9, the J call TRBJ1-1, with 9 bases identical to TRBD1. CDR3 length: 16 residues. In germline, CDR1 is SEHNR, CDR2 FQNEAQ (reference sequence). After removal of 1 base from V and 3 bases from J, the junction contained 6 bases not matched to a gene. CDR3 in amino acids: CASSLGAGTGYTEAFF. The CDR3 coding sequence is TGTGCCAGCAGCTTAGGTGCTGGGACAGGGTACACTGAAGCTTTCTTT. The full variable domain, rest sourced from reference TRBV7-9 and TRBJ1-1, is DTGVSQNPRHKITKRGQNVTFRCDPISEHNRLYWYRQTLGQGPEFLTYFQNEAQLEKSRLLSDRFSAERPKGSFSTLEIQRTEQGDSAMYLCASSLGAGTGYTEAFFGQGTRLTVV.

V is TRBV27 and J is TRBJ2-7; 14 nucleotides match TRBD2. Germline CDR1 is MNHEY and CDR2 is SMNVEV (reference sequence). V was clipped by 3 bases and J by 2 bases; unmatched bases: 3. The CDR3 runs to 16 residues. The CDR3 protein is CASSFQGLAGAYEQYF. The CDR3 DNA sequence: TGTGCCAGCAGTTTCCAGGGACTAGCGGGGGCCTACGAGCAGTACTTC.

This clone was recorded once. The V call is TRBV6-5, the J call TRBJ2-7, with 9 bases aligning to TRBD1. The CDR3 extends over 13 amino acids. With 6 bases clipped from V and 3 bases from J, the junction kept 3 bases outside the gene matches. Germline V gene data show CDR1 as MNHEY and CDR2 as SVGAGI. The CDR3: CASRGTGNYEQYF. CDR3 bases: TGTGCCAGCAGGGGGACAGGGAACTACGAGCAGTACTTC.

The CDR3 here is CASSSGQYQPQHF. Written as DNA, the CDR3 is TGTGCCAGCAGTTCCGGACAGTATCAGCCCCAGCATTTT. The rearrangement uses TRBV27 and TRBJ1-5, with a weak D call TRBD1 (6 bases). Germline lookup yields CDR1 MNHEY and CDR2 SMNVEV (reference sequence). The CDR3 contains 13 residues. V shed 4 bases and J shed 5 bases, with 9 bases lying between them.

This clone was counted once. The chain links TRBV10-2 to TRBJ2-1; possible D gene TRBD1, 5 bases. CDR3 length: 16 residues. CDR1 and CDR2 (germline): WSHSY, SAAADI. Deletions cut 6 bases from V and 0 bases from J, with 15 bases between. The CDR3 DNA follows: TGCGCCAGCAGGGGCGACAGCTCCTTCTCCTACAATGAGCAGTTCTTC. Translated: CASRGDSSFSYNEQFF.

This chain joins TRBV10-2 and TRBJ1-6; the D gene is possibly TRBD1 (6 bases). CDR3 length: 14 amino acids. Germline CDR1 WSHSY, CDR2 SAAADI. V lost 6 bases and J lost 9, with 15 bases in between. CDR3 region: CASRGVQGSSPLHF. CDR3 DNA: TGCGCCAGCAGGGGTGTACAGGGAAGTTCACCCCTCCACTTT.

V and J are TRBV6-6 and TRBJ1-1; tentatively, D is TRBD1 (5 bases). Germline V gene sequence: CDR1 MNHNY, CDR2 SVGAGI (reference sequence). The V end was cut by 2 bases, the J end by 1 base, with 8 bases between. The CDR3 runs 14 residues. Here the CDR3 reads CASSYEGWNTEAFF. The CDR3 DNA reads as TGTGCCAGCAGTTACGAGGGGTGGAACACTGAAGCTTTCTTT.

The J gene is TRBJ2-7, the V gene TRBV18; no firm D call. V lost 1 base and J 3 bases, leaving 10 bases between the germline ends. This CDR3 is 14 amino acids long. Germline V gene data show CDR1 as KGHSH and CDR2 as LQKENI. CDR3 DNA: TGTGCCAGCTCACCACGGGGTAGGGTCTACGAGCAGTACTTC. It translates to CASSPRGRVYEQYF. The full variable domain, its missing parts supplied by reference TRBV18 and TRBJ2-7, is NAGVMQNPRHLVRRRGQEARLRCSPMKGHSHVYWYRQLPEEGLKFMVYLQKENIIDESGMPKERFSAEFPKEGPSILRIQQVVRGDSAAYFCASSPRGRVYEQYFGPGTRLTVT.

V and J are TRBV10-2 and TRBJ1-4, with 10 bases identical to TRBD1. The CDR3 runs to 14 residues. Looked up from germline, CDR1 is WSHSY and CDR2 is SAAADI. V shed 4 bases, J shed 8 bases, and the junction held 4 bases outside the gene matches. The CDR3 reads CASSVRDRGEKLFF. The DNA for the CDR3 is TGCGCCAGCAGTGTAAGGGACAGGGGCGAAAAACTGTTTTTT.

The gene calls are TRBV14 and TRBJ2-1; 7 nucleotides match TRBD2. The CDR3 covers 13 residues. The junction had 11 bases not matched to a gene; V was cut back by 4 bases and J by 14 bases. Germline V CDR1 and CDR2: SGHDN, FVKESK. In nucleotides, the CDR3 is TGTGCCAGCAGCCGCGAGCTGGCGGGAGCAAAGTTCTTC. This encodes CASSRELAGAKFF.

This clone was counted a single time. The chain uses TRBV6-1 and TRBJ2-5, with TRBD2 matching 9 bases. J was trimmed by 1 base and V by 6 bases; bases with no gene match: 6. This CDR3 comprises 15 residues. From germline, CDR1 is MNHNS and CDR2 SASEGT. CDR3 DNA sequence: TGTGCCAGCAGGACTAGCGGAGGGCCCCAAGAGACCCAGTACTTC. Amino acids: CASRTSGGPQETQYF.

This sequence joins TRBV19 and TRBJ1-4, with a weak D call TRBD1 (6 bases). The CDR3 runs to 11 residues. Germline V gene lookup returns CDR1 LNHDA and CDR2 SQIVND (reference sequence). Trimming stripped 6 bases from V and 7 bases from J, with 6 bases between. This chain's CDR3 is CASRTGEKLFF. The DNA for the CDR3 is TGTGCCAGTAGGACAGGTGAAAAACTGTTTTTT.

This clone was detected only once. The chain employs TRBV28 and TRBJ1-5; D perhaps matches TRBD1 (6 bases). The CDR3 is 16 amino acids. Trimming removed 5 bases from V and 5 bases from J, with 19 bases in between. Germline CDR1 MDHEN, CDR2 SYDVKM. This chain's CDR3 is CASSPTAGALYQPQHF. The CDR3, as DNA: TGTGCCAGCAGTCCTACTGCGGGGGCTCTCTATCAGCCCCAGCATTTT. Supplemented by reference TRBV28 and TRBJ1-5, the full variable domain reads DVKVTQSSRYLVKRTGEKVFLECVQDMDHENMFWYRQDPGLGLRLIYFSYDVKMKEKGDIPEGYSVSREKKERFSLILESASTNQTSMYLCASSPTAGALYQPQHFGDGTRLSIL.

This clone was counted once. V gene TRBV28 combines with J gene TRBJ2-7; D is uncertain. The CDR3 is 14 amino acids. Germline-derived CDR1 and CDR2 are MDHEN and SYDVKM. V gave up 5 bases and J gave up 3 bases, with 14 bases separating them. CDR3 amino acids: CASSITDSGYEQYF. Here the CDR3 DNA reads TGTGCCAGCAGTATAACGGATTCCGGCTACGAGCAGTACTTC.

This clone was counted once. The rearrangement links TRBV5-1 to TRBJ1-1, with a possible D match to TRBD1 (6 bases). Trimming removed 2 bases at V and 1 base at J, with 12 bases between. In germline, CDR1 is SGHRS, CDR2 YFSETQ. The CDR3 length is 15 residues. CDR3 amino acids: CASSLTPGENTEAFF. CDR3 bases: TGCGCCAGCAGCTTAACTCCAGGGGAGAACACTGAAGCTTTCTTT.

V and J are TRBV5-1 and TRBJ1-4; D ambiguous. CDR1 is SGHRS, CDR2 YFSETQ, per germline. The CDR3 is 15 amino acids. Between the trimmed V and J ends, which lost 4 bases and 0 bases, there was a span of 10 bases. CDR3 in amino acids: CASSPTGATNEKLFF. CDR3 DNA: TGCGCCAGCAGCCCAACGGGTGCAACTAATGAAAAACTGTTTTTT.

The rearrangement uses TRBV5-1 and TRBJ2-3; 13 bases map to TRBD2. CDR3 length: 16 amino acids. Trimming took 5 bases from V and 5 from J; bases not matched to a gene: 8. Looked up from germline, CDR1 is SGHRS and CDR2 is YFSETQ. CDR3 region: CASRSGLAGDVDTQYF. DNA of the CDR3: TGCGCCAGCAGATCCGGACTAGCGGGAGATGTAGATACGCAGTATTTT.

This clone was recorded only once. The rearrangement uses TRBV19 and TRBJ2-3; 9 bases are a match to TRBD1. The germline V gene encodes CDR1 LNHDA and CDR2 SQIVND (reference sequence). The length of the CDR3 is 16 residues. J lost 1 base, V lost 6 bases, and 8 bases had no gene match. The CDR3: CASSQRTGVRTDTQYF. In DNA, the CDR3 is TGTGCCAGTAGCCAACGGACAGGGGTCCGCACAGATACGCAGTATTTT. The variable domain in full, with the rest retrieved from reference TRBV19 and TRBJ2-3, is DGGITQSPKYLFRKEGQNVTLSCEQNLNHDAMYWYRQDPGQGLRLIYYSQIVNDFQKGDIAEGYSVSREKKESFPLTVTSAQKNPTAFYLCASSQRTGVRTDTQYFGPGTRLTVL.

The V and J genes are TRBV7-6 and TRBJ2-7; D may be TRBD2 (7 bases). V was pared by 5 bases and J by 6 bases, with 14 bases between. The CDR3 extends over 13 amino acids. CDR1 is SGHVS, CDR2 FNYEAQ, per germline. The CDR3 is CASSREGGAEQYF. As DNA, the CDR3 is TGTGCCAGCAGCCGCGAAGGGGGGGCCGAGCAGTACTTC. The entire variable domain, with the rest obtained from reference TRBV7-6 and TRBJ2-7, is as follows: GAGVSQSPRYKVTKRGQDVALRCDPISGHVSLYWYRQALGQGPEFLTYFNYEAQQDKSGLPNDRFSAERPEGSISTLTIQRTEQRDSAMYRCASSREGGAEQYFGPGTRLTVT.

The CDR3 protein is CASSRLDREHDTQYF. The CDR3 DNA follows: TGTGCCAGCAGCCGACTGGACAGGGAACATGATACGCAGTATTTT. The V call is TRBV6-5, the J call TRBJ2-3; TRBD1 matches at 8 bases. The length of the CDR3 is 15 residues. In germline, CDR1 is MNHEY, CDR2 SVGAGI. Trimming at V came to 6 bases and at J to 6 bases, leaving 11 bases not matched to a gene.